The rows below give T cell receptor beta chains drawn from one sample of a study of T cell repertoires in cytomegalovirus infection. TCRdb re-analysed the reads in MiXCR, keeping a single row per CDR3 protein. The sample shows a few hundred thousand distinct CDR3 sequences, around 35% of them seen only once. These receptors' targets are unknown. Sequenced material: cultured PBMCs, taken from culture after CMV antigen stimulation. These receptors originate from a human donor in good health (CMV status not recorded). Some clones in this sample may be carry-over from other donors' samples. Each CDR3 is given with its conserved first and last residue. The D gene is left open where the match is weak. The size entry is marked missing in some rows and otherwise reads once, few, many or a size class.

CDR3nt,CDR3aa,d_gene,j_gene,v_gene,abundance
TGTGCCAGCAGCCAGGGGCTTCGGAACAATGAGCAGTTCTTC,CASSQGLRNNEQFF,NA,TRBJ2-1,TRBV7-9,NA
TGTGCCAGCAGTGGGGCTAGCGGGCCCCACACAGATACGCAGTATTTT,CASSGASGPHTDTQYF,TRBD2,TRBJ2-3,TRBV25-1,few
TGTGCCAGTAGTATTGGGACAGGGTATGAGCAGTTCTTC,CASSIGTGYEQFF,TRBD1,TRBJ2-1,TRBV19,NA
TGTGCCAGCAGTTTATTTCTAGCGGGCGGTGAGCAGTTCTTC,CASSLFLAGGEQFF,TRBD2,TRBJ2-1,TRBV27,NA
TGTGCCAGCAGCCCGGGGGGGGACGGGGCGACCCAGTACTTC,CASSPGGDGATQYF,TRBD2,TRBJ2-5,TRBV7-3,many
TGTGCTAGTGGTGACTCACAGGGGCGTTTATACAATGAGCAGTTCTTC,CASGDSQGRLYNEQFF,TRBD1,TRBJ2-1,TRBV12-5,NA
TGTGCCAGCAGCCTACACGTACGACCGGGACAAAGAACCTGCGAGCAGTACTTC,CASSLHVRPGQRTCEQYF,NA,TRBJ2-7,TRBV7-9,NA
TGTGCCAGCAGTTTAGGGCTAGCGGGATTGTACAATGAGCAGTTCTTC,CASSLGLAGLYNEQFF,TRBD2,TRBJ2-1,TRBV12-3/TRBV12-4,few
TGTGCCAGCCCACAGGGGGCAAACTCTGGGGCCAACGTCCTGACTTTC,CASPQGANSGANVLTF,TRBD1,TRBJ2-6,TRBV2,few
TGTGCCAGCAGTAACAGGGGGCAGGGAGATACGCAGTATTTT,CASSNRGQGDTQYF,TRBD1,TRBJ2-3,TRBV28,NA
TGTGCCAGCAGCTCTCAGCGGCAAGAGACCCAGTACTTC,CASSSQRQETQYF,NA,TRBJ2-5,TRBV12-3/TRBV12-4,NA
TGTGCCAGCAGCCCCGTAGCGGGAGGCCTCGACAATGAGCAGTTCTTC,CASSPVAGGLDNEQFF,TRBD2,TRBJ2-1,TRBV7-2,many
TGTGCCAGCAGCGTTCCGGGACAGGGGGTCAAGAGAAACACTGAAGCTTTCTTT,CASSVPGQGVKRNTEAFF,TRBD1,TRBJ1-1,TRBV7-4,many
TGTGCCAGCAGCTTGGTGCAGAATAATTCACCCCTCCACTTT,CASSLVQNNSPLHF,NA,TRBJ1-6,TRBV7-8,NA
TGTGCCACTGCAGCGGGAGTTGGAGAGACCCAGTACTTC,CATAAGVGETQYF,TRBD2,TRBJ2-5,TRBV7-6,few
TGTGCCAGCAGTGAAGCGTTGGTAGCGGGATTTGTAGAGCAGTTGTTC,CASSEALVAGFVEQLF,TRBD2,TRBJ2-1,TRBV2,NA
TGTGCCAGCAGCACATCTAGCTCCTACAATGAGCAGTTCTTC,CASSTSSSYNEQFF,NA,TRBJ2-1,TRBV2,many
TGTGCCAGCAGCTCCAAAGCAGGGAACACCGATCAGCCCCAGCATTTT,CASSSKAGNTDQPQHF,NA,TRBJ1-5,TRBV7-2,many
TGCGCCAGCAGCCCTTCCCGGGCCGGGGAGCTGTTTTTT,CASSPSRAGELFF,NA,TRBJ2-2,TRBV4-3,NA
TGTGCCAGCAGCTCGACTTGGAACAGGGTTAGAGTGGATGGAAACACCATATATTTT,CASSSTWNRVRVDGNTIYF,NA,TRBJ1-3,TRBV11-3,NA
TGTGCCAGCAGCGAGAGACAGGGGCCGTACCAAGAGACCCAGTACTTC,CASSERQGPYQETQYF,TRBD1,TRBJ2-5,TRBV7-8,many
TGTGCCAGCAGCGAGAGCGGGAGCTCCTACGAGCAGTACTTC,CASSESGSSYEQYF,TRBD2,TRBJ2-7,TRBV7-3,many
TGTGCCAGCAGCCCCCGGACAGGGGACGGAAACATTCAGTACTTC,CASSPRTGDGNIQYF,TRBD1,TRBJ2-4,TRBV5-4,NA
TGTGCCAGCTCACCAAATGCAATAGCGGGAGTTTCCGAGCAGTACTTC,CASSPNAIAGVSEQYF,TRBD2,TRBJ2-7,TRBV18,NA
TGTGCCAGCAGCAGTTTAGGTCAATCCGAGTACAATGAGCAGTTCTTC,CASSSLGQSEYNEQFF,NA,TRBJ2-1,TRBV6-2/TRBV6-3,few
TGTGCCAGCTCACCATTAGCGAGTGATCAGCCCCAGCATTTT,CASSPLASDQPQHF,NA,TRBJ1-5,TRBV18,NA
TGTGCCAGCAGCTTCGGACAGGGAATGTACCAAGAGACCCAGTACTTC,CASSFGQGMYQETQYF,TRBD1,TRBJ2-5,TRBV7-6,many
TGTGCCAGCAGTTTCCGACAGGGTAATGAAAAACTGTTTTTT,CASSFRQGNEKLFF,TRBD1,TRBJ1-4,TRBV7-9,many
TGTGCCAGCAGCCCCCGGGGTTGGTATGGCTACACCTTC,CASSPRGWYGYTF,NA,TRBJ1-2,TRBV7-8,NA
TGCGCCAGCAGCCAAGCCGCGGGCGACTCCTACGAGCAGTACTTC,CASSQAAGDSYEQYF,NA,TRBJ2-7,TRBV4-3,few
TGTGCCAGCAGCTCCACAGGGACAGGGTTTTATGGCTACACCTTC,CASSSTGTGFYGYTF,TRBD1,TRBJ1-2,TRBV7-9,few
TGTGCCAGCAGCCACCCGACAGCAACAAGAACCTATAATGAAAAACTGTTTTTT,CASSHPTATRTYNEKLFF,NA,TRBJ1-4,TRBV7-3,NA
TGTGCCAGCACTTTACTAGCGGGAGTCAAAAACATTCAGTACTTC,CASTLLAGVKNIQYF,TRBD2,TRBJ2-4,TRBV12-3/TRBV12-4,few
TGTGCCAGCAGCCCCGATCACGGGGGCAGCTATGGCTACACCTTC,CASSPDHGGSYGYTF,NA,TRBJ1-2,TRBV7-2,NA
TGTGCCAGCCACCAGGGTCACGACTACGAGCAGTACTTC,CASHQGHDYEQYF,NA,TRBJ2-7,TRBV6-1,NA
TGTGCCAGCAGTAACGGAGACATTCAGTACTTC,CASSNGDIQYF,NA,TRBJ2-4,TRBV6-2/TRBV6-3,once
TGTGCCAGCAGCTCCCCTGGCACAGATACGCAGTATTTT,CASSSPGTDTQYF,NA,TRBJ2-3,TRBV6-1,many
TGTGCCAGCATCCGATCCGGGACAGGGTCCGTCTACAATGAGCAGTTCTTC,CASIRSGTGSVYNEQFF,TRBD1,TRBJ2-1,TRBV6-2/TRBV6-3,few
TGTGCCAGCACCCGAGGAAACACCATATATTTT,CASTRGNTIYF,NA,TRBJ1-3,TRBV28,few
TGTGCCAGCAGTGAAGTACCTCAGACAGATACGCAGTATTTT,CASSEVPQTDTQYF,NA,TRBJ2-3,TRBV2,few
TGTGCCAGCAGCTCCAAAGGGACAGAGGGCGAGACCCAGTACTTC,CASSSKGTEGETQYF,TRBD1,TRBJ2-5,TRBV6-2/TRBV6-3,NA
TGTGCCAGCAGCCGCGGGACAGGGCGACTAAACACTGAAGCTTTCTTT,CASSRGTGRLNTEAFF,TRBD1,TRBJ1-1,TRBV7-4,NA
TGTGCCAGCAGCTTAGCAGGGGCGTCGGTTCAGCCCCAGCATTTT,CASSLAGASVQPQHF,NA,TRBJ1-5,TRBV7-2,NA
TGTGCCAGCAGCGACGGACAGGGAGGGGGATATATTAGTTCACCCCTCCACTTT,CASSDGQGGGYISSPLHF,TRBD1,TRBJ1-6,TRBV7-9,few
TGCAGTATCCGCCGAAACAACAATGAGCAGTTCTTC,CSIRRNNNEQFF,NA,TRBJ2-1,TRBV20-1,few